The clone carrying this TCR beta chain has just a few counts. The sample holds other DNA sequences that translate to the same CDR3. Original methodology: From reference gene primer amplification, estimates of nucleated cell counts were derived. Only in-frame clones appear in the TCRdb table, and some are missing; sequencing was by immunoSEQ multiplex PCR. V and J calls and clone size are given by that table; D and trimming were obtained from the DNA. The table includes about 360,000 clones, roughly 86% detected once. The sample originates from a study of blood T cell repertoires in COVID-19. Study-level background: Some COVID-19 samples were acute and others convalescent; all came from the United States, Italy and Spain. T cells, B-cell-depleted T cells, or PBMCs supplied cDNA or gDNA.

Per germline, CDR1 SNHLY and CDR2 FYNNEI. Trimming shortened V by 6 bases and J by 5 bases, and 22 bases separated the two germline ends. The CDR3 covers 16 residues. The sequencing input was peripheral blood. The chain carries TRBV2 and TRBJ2-5, with D possibly TRBD2 on 7 matching bases. This receptor was obtained from a human donor with acute or convalescent COVID-19. The donor label of this sample is uncertain. The CDR3 DNA is TGTGCCAGCAGCCACGGGAGAGGGGGGGGTCAGGAGACCCAGTACTTC. This sequence encodes CASSHGRGGGQETQYF.